These 3 T cell receptor beta chains originate from one sample sequenced in a study of blood T cell repertoires in COVID-19. Repertoires were generated with immunoSEQ multiplex PCR, while TCRdb's copy carries only in-frame clones and drops some. The sample yields fewer than 250,000 clones, about 86% seen once. Sample: peripheral blood. These receptors were obtained from a woman in her forties or fifties with acute or convalescent COVID-19.

The gene calls are TRBV6-5 and TRBJ2-2; TRBD1 aligns across 10 bases. Germline assignment: CDR1 MNHEY and CDR2 SVGAGI. The V segment lost 7 bases and the J segment 6 bases; nucleotides outside the gene matches: 5. The CDR3 consists of 14 residues. In DNA form, the CDR3 reads TGTGCCAGCACCGGGACAGGGGTATCCGGGGAGCTGTTTTTT. As protein: CASTGTGVSGELFF.

V is TRBV23-1 and J is TRBJ2-5; no clear D. TRBV23-1 is placed among ORFs of uncertain function. This CDR3 is built from 17 residues. Trimming cost V 4 bases and J 2 bases, with 20 bases left between them. The CDR3 sequence is CASSPHVVHFTQETQYF. CDR3 sequence (DNA): TGCGCCAGCAGTCCCCATGTCGTTCATTTTACTCAAGAGACCCAGTACTTC.

The genes are TRBV3-1 (or the pseudogene TRBV3-2) and TRBJ1-1; 9 bases map to TRBD1. Looked up from germline, CDR1 is LGHDT and CDR2 is YNNKEL (reference sequence). This CDR3 has 13 residues. The J segment lost 10 bases and the V segment lost 4 bases, leaving 7 bases of the junction unmatched. CDR3 in amino acids: CASSPRETGGAFF. Written as DNA, the CDR3 is TGTGCCAGCAGCCCCCGGGAGACAGGGGGAGCTTTCTTT.